This entry concerns a single T cell receptor (beta chain). This sample is drawn from a study of Ad26.COV2.S vaccination and SARS-CoV-2 variants. Study details: The study gave Ad26.COV2.S intramuscularly, once or twice 56 days apart.

Repertoires were generated with immunoSEQ multiplex PCR, while TCRdb's copy carries only in-frame clones and drops some. This table holds hundreds of thousands of clones, roughly 84% found once. Regarding treatment: approximately 18 received Ad26.COV2.S at low or high dose, single or two shots; 5 received placebo; per-sample allocation not given. Specimen acquisition occurred on day 63 following the initial vaccine or placebo injection. CDR3 length: 12 residues. The J segment lost 7 bases and the V segment lost 7 bases, leaving 5 bases of the junction unmatched. The source is a person aged 18 to 59 who received the Ad26.COV2.S COVID-19 vaccine or a placebo. The chain carries TRBV12-3 or TRBV12-4 and TRBJ1-1; 8 nucleotides align to TRBD1. Material: peripheral blood, obtained in a trial of Ad26.COV2.S vaccine versus placebo. CDR3 sequence: CASKVDRGEAFF. The CDR3 nucleotides are TGTGCCAGCAAGGTCGACAGGGGTGAAGCTTTCTTT.